The T cell receptor (beta chain) under discussion was sequenced for a study of T cell responses to AZD1222 COVID-19 vaccine. General study points: Reportedly, nearly half of unique spike TCRs recognized epitopes outside B.1.351/B.1.1.7 mutations.

Concerning this clone: The antigen is not known.

Generated by immunoSEQ multiplex PCR, the TCRdb table keeps only in-frame clones and is missing some. This sample has approximately 110,000 clones, with less than 90% found just once. The CDR3 length is 16 residues. Unmatched junction bases numbered 11, after V lost 5 bases and J lost 2 bases. CDR1 is SGHTA, CDR2 FQGTGA, per germline. The TCR originated in an adult in good health. This chain uses TRBV7-3 with TRBJ2-7; 8 nucleotides align to TRBD2. This specimen consisted of peripheral blood, obtained on day 0 of AZD1222 vaccination. The CDR3 DNA reads as TGTGCCAGCAGCCCCACCGGGGGGGGCTCGCCCTACGAGCAGTACTTC. It is translated as CASSPTGGGSPYEQYF.